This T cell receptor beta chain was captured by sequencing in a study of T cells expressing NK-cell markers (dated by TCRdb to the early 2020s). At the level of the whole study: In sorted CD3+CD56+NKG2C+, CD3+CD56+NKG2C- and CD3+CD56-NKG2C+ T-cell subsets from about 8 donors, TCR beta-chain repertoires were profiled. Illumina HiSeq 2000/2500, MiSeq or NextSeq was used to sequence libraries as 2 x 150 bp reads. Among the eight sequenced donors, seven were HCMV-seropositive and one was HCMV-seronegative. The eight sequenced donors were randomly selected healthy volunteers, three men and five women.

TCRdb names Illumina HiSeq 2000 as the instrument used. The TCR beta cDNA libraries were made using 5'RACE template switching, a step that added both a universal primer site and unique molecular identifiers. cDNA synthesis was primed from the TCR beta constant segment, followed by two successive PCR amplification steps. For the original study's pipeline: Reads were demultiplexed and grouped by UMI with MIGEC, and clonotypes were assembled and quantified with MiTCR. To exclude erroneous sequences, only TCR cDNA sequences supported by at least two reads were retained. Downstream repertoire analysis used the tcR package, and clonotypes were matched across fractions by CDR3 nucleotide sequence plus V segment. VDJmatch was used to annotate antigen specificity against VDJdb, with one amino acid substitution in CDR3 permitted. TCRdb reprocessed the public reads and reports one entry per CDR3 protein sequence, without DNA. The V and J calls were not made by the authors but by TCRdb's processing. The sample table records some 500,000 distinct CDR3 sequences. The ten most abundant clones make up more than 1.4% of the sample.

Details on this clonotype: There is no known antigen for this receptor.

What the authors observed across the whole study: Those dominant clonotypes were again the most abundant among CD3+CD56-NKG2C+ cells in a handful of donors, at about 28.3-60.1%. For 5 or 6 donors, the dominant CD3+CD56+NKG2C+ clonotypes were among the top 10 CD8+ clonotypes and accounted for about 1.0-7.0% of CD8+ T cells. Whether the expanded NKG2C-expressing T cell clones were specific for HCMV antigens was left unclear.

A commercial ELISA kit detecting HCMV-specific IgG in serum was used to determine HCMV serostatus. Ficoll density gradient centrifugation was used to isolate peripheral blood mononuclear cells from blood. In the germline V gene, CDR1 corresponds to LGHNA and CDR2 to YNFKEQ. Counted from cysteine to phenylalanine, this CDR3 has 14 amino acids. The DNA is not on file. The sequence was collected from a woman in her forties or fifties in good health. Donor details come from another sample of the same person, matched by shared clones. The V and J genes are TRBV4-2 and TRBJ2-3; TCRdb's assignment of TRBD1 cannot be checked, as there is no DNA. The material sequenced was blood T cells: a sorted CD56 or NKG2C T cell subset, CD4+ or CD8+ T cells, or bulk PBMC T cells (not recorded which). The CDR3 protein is CASSQVSGGLMQYF.